This TCR beta chain was sequenced for a study of immune cell composition in non-small cell lung cancer. Study-wide results and limits: Dominant in vivo tumour-associated clones were not shown to share tumour-reactive sequences. Tumour-associated clones >0.5% occurred in 33% of adenocarcinomas, under 85% of squamous. Lung adenocarcinomas had lower top 10 clone scores and clonality than squamous tumours.

As regards this clone: Its antigen remains unidentified.

Per the germline V gene, CDR1 is MNHEY and CDR2 is SVGAGI. This CDR3 is built from 15 residues. The trim removed 6 bases at V and 4 bases at J, leaving 6 bases unmatched. The protocol was immunoSEQ multiplex PCR, while the TCRdb copy is restricted to in-frame clones and leaves out a portion. Of about 1,500 clones listed, about four fifths are singletons. Sequencing was performed on lung tumor tissue. The receptor comes from a human donor with non-small cell lung cancer. The chain has TRBV6-5 and TRBJ2-3; 11 bases align to TRBD2. CDR3 sequence reads: CASSISGGAPDTQYF. CDR3 bases: TGTGCCAGCAGCATTAGCGGGGGGGCGCCAGATACGCAGTATTTT.